This T cell receptor beta chain was captured by sequencing in a study of identical twins. As concerns this clonotype: At one of its ends the junction is not consistent with the germline gene, which may arise from a read error.

CDR1 is DFQATT and CDR2 is SNEGSKA in the germline V gene (reference sequence). The CDR3 spans 14 residues. Healthy Caucasian donors formed the entire cohort. TCRdb re-called the 5' RACE reads through MiXCR, storing one row per CDR3 protein. This table has hundreds of thousands of distinct CDR3 sequences, 21% appearing once. This same sample was also taken into another study, of T cells expressing NK-cell markers. That work states: Seven of the eight sequenced donors were classified as HCMV-seropositive, and one was classified as seronegative.

The V and J genes are TRBV20-1 and TRBJ2-7; TRBD1 or TRBD2 may be the D gene (5 bases each). Sequencing used PBMCs. This receptor was identified in a woman under 30 in good health. The CDR3 DNA reads as TGCAGTGCCAGAGGGGCCCCAGGGACCTACGAGCAGTACTTC. This gives the protein CSARGAPGTYEQYF.